This entry lists 10 T cell receptor beta chains sequenced from one sample in a study of Graves' ophthalmopathy and Graves' hyperthyroidism. Amplified material comprised TCR beta CDR3 regions derived from RNA transcripts. RT-PCR was first run with HTBI primers, then multiplex PCR in a second round. Using its own MiXCR run on the multiplex PCR reads, TCRdb lists one record per CDR3 protein. The sample has some 410,000 distinct CDR3 sequences; around 21% are singletons. The sample taken for sequencing was peripheral blood. The receptors derive from a woman younger than 35 with stable Graves' hyperthyroidism.

This clonotype was recorded at least ten times. V gene TRBV30 combines with J gene TRBJ1-2; D uncertain. The V gene's germline CDR1 is GTSNPN and CDR2 SVGIG (reference sequence). V gave up 1 base and J gave up 5 bases, with 11 bases separating them. CDR3 length equals 13 residues. In nucleotides, the CDR3 is TGTGCCTGGAGTGGAGGGTTTGTTTATGGCTACACCTTC. It encodes CAWSGGFVYGYTF. The whole variable domain, filled in from reference TRBV30 and TRBJ1-2, reads SQTIHQWPATLVQPVGSPLSLECTVEGTSNPNLYWYRQAAGRGLQLLFYSVGIGQISSEVPQNLSASRPQDRQFILSSKKLLLSDSGFYLCAWSGGFVYGYTFGSGTRLTVV.

This clonotype was detected many times. The rearrangement uses TRBV6-5 and TRBJ1-6, with D hard to call. Germline lookup yields CDR1 MNHEY and CDR2 SVGAGI. V lost 0 bases and J 0 bases, leaving 12 bases between the germline ends. The CDR3 is 18 amino acids. The CDR3 bases are TGTGCCAGCAGTTACTCACCGTTATCAAGCTCCTATAATTCACCCCTCCACTTT. Protein product: CASSYSPLSSSYNSPLHF.

This clonotype has at least ten counts. DNA for the CDR3: TGTGCCAGCAGCTCCGCTACAGGGTTTGGAAACACCATATATTTT. It yields the protein CASSSATGFGNTIYF. The rearrangement joins TRBV7-9 to TRBJ1-3; the D gene is possibly TRBD1 (6 bases). Deletions cut 4 bases from V and 3 bases from J, with 13 bases between. The CDR3 runs to 15 residues. Germline V gene lookup returns CDR1 SEHNR and CDR2 FQNEAQ (reference sequence).

The chain employs TRBV5-1 and TRBJ2-7; TRBD1 might be the D (6 bases). Trimming stripped 2 bases from V and 1 base from J, with 10 bases between. The CDR3 is made up of 14 amino acids. CDR1 and CDR2 (germline): SGHRS, YFSETQ. CDR3 bases: TGCGCCAGCAGCTTTGAGACAGGATCCTACGAGCAGTACTTC. Its protein is CASSFETGSYEQYF.

The rearrangement uses TRBV2 and TRBJ1-1; 8 bases map to TRBD1. Germline lookup yields CDR1 SNHLY and CDR2 FYNNEI. This CDR3 comprises 18 residues. The V gene end was trimmed by 0 bases and the J gene end by 3 bases; junction bases not matched to a gene: 12. The chain's CDR3 is CASSEAVAGRGRDTEAFF. The CDR3 DNA reads TGTGCCAGCAGTGAAGCGGTCGCGGGCAGGGGGCGGGACACTGAAGCTTTCTTT.

CDR3 nucleotides: TGTGCCAGCAGCTCACCGACAGGGGGCGGTTCACCCCTCCACTTT. Amino acids: CASSSPTGGGSPLHF. The V call is TRBV7-2, the J call TRBJ1-6; 10 bases are shared with TRBD1. The germline gives CDR1 SGHTA, CDR2 FQGNSA. The CDR3 contains 15 residues. V shed 4 bases, J shed 9 bases, and the junction held 6 bases outside the gene matches.

The table lists this clonotype with a few counts. The chain uses TRBV2 and TRBJ1-1; D gene ambiguous. Germline CDR1 SNHLY, CDR2 FYNNEI. V dropped 1 base and J dropped 4 bases, with 10 bases sitting between them. The CDR3 runs 14 residues. The DNA of the CDR3 is TGTGCCAGCAGTGAAGGGCCTAGGGCCACTGAAGCTTTCTTT. Its translation is CASSEGPRATEAFF.

Many counts were recorded for this clonotype. The chain has TRBV6-2 or TRBV6-3 and TRBJ2-2; 7 positions match TRBD1. With 5 bases clipped from V and 5 bases from J, the junction kept 14 bases outside the gene matches. Germline values: CDR1 MNHEY, CDR2 SVGEGT. The CDR3 consists of 17 residues. DNA of the CDR3: TGTGCCAGCAGTCTCACCTACGACAGGGTGTCTACCGGGGAGCTGTTTTTT. It yields the protein CASSLTYDRVSTGELFF.

In this sample, this clonotype turned up a few times. CDR3 sequence reads: CASSSPGVGSFF. CDR3 nucleotides: TGTGCCAGCAGTTCCCCGGGAGTTGGGTCTTTCTTT. V gene TRBV6-5 combines with J gene TRBJ1-1; D uncertain. Per germline, CDR1 MNHEY and CDR2 SVGAGI. V shed 4 bases and J shed 12 bases, with 15 bases lying between them. The CDR3 has 12 residues.

Comments on this clonotype: Sequence at one end of the junction differs from germline and may be a read error. The V and J genes are TRBV15 and TRBJ2-4, with D maybe TRBD2 (6 bases). The CDR3 extends over 19 amino acids. Germline V CDR1 and CDR2: LNHNV, YYDKDF (reference sequence). The DNA for the CDR3 is TGTGCCACCAGCAGAGATAGCAGGACGGATAAACTAGCCAAAAACGTTCAGTACTTC. Its translation is CATSRDSRTDKLAKNVQYF.